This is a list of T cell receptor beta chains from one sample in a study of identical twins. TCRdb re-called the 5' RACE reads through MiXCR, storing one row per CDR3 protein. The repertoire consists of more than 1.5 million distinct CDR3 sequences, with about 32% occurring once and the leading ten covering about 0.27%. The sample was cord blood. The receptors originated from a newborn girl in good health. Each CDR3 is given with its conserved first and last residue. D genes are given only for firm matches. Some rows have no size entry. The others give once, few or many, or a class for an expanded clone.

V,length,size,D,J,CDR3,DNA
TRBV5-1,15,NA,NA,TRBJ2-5,CASSFGLPIGETQYF,TGCGCCAGCAGCTTCGGGCTACCTATCGGCGAGACCCAGTACTTC
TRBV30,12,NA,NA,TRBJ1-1,CAWSVRPSEAFF,TGTGCCTGGAGTGTAAGACCCTCTGAAGCTTTCTTT
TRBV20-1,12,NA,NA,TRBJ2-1,CSASRPGNEQFF,TGCAGTGCTAGCCGCCCGGGCAATGAGCAGTTCTTC
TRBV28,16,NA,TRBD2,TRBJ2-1,CASSSPGVAGYNEQFF,TGTGCCAGCAGTTCCCCCGGGGTAGCGGGGTACAATGAGCAGTTCTTC
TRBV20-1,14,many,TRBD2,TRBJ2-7,CSASTGLAPYEQYF,TGCAGTGCTTCCACGGGACTAGCCCCCTACGAGCAGTACTTC
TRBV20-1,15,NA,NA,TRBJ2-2,CSARVQARNTGELFF,TGCAGTGCTAGAGTCCAGGCGAGGAACACCGGGGAGCTGTTTTTT
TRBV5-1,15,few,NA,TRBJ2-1,CASSGYSRSDNEQFF,TGCGCCAGCAGCGGCTACTCCAGATCGGACAATGAGCAGTTCTTC
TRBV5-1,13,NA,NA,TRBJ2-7,CASSTGPFNEQYF,TGCGCCAGCAGCACCGGACCCTTCAACGAGCAGTACTTC
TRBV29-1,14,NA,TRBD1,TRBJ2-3,CSGGQGRSTDTQYF,TGCAGCGGGGGACAGGGGCGAAGCACAGATACGCAGTATTTT
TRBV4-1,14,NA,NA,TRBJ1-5,CASSRGQRGQPQHF,TGCGCCAGCAGCCGAGGACAGAGGGGTCAGCCCCAGCATTTT
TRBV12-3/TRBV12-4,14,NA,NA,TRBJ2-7,CASSLNVGPYEQYF,TGTGCCAGCAGTTTAAATGTGGGGCCCTACGAGCAGTACTTC
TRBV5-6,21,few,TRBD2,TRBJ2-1,CASSLSTGTSFVRWDYNEQFF,TGTGCCAGCAGCTTGAGTACCGGGACTAGCTTCGTGCGGTGGGATTACAATGAGCAGTTCTTC
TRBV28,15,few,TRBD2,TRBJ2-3,CASSLTAGGSDTQYF,TGTGCCAGCAGTTTAACAGCGGGAGGGTCAGATACGCAGTATTTT
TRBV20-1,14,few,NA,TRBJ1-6,CSATLRGGGSPLHF,TGCAGTGCTACGTTGCGCGGGGGCGGTTCACCCCTCCACTTT
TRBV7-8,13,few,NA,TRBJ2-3,CATQGKGTDTQYF,TGTGCCACCCAGGGGAAGGGCACAGATACGCAGTATTTT
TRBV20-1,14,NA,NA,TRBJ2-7,CSAKPQAPSYEQYF,TGCAGTGCTAAGCCCCAGGCTCCCTCCTACGAGCAGTACTTC
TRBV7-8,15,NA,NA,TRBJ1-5,CASSPTGFSNQPQHF,TGTGCCAGCAGCCCCACAGGGTTCAGCAATCAGCCCCAGCATTTT
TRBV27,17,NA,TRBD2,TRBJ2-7,CASSFNPATSGSYEQYF,TGTGCCAGCAGTTTCAACCCTGCGACTAGCGGGAGTTACGAGCAGTACTTC
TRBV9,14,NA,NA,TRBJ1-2,CASSVARVGYGYTF,TGTGCCAGCAGCGTCGCCAGGGTGGGTTATGGCTACACCTTC
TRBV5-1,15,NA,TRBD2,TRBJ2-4,CVSSLGGRDKNIQYF,TGCGTCAGCAGCTTGGGCGGGAGAGACAAAAACATTCAGTACTTC
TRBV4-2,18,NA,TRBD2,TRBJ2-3,CASSPLKKRGGIGDTQYF,TGTGCCAGCAGCCCCCTTAAGAAGCGGGGGGGCATCGGAGATACGCAGTATTTT
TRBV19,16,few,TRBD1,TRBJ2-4,CASSTGTGALKNIQYF,TGTGCCAGTAGTACCGGGACAGGGGCGCTTAAAAACATTCAGTACTTC
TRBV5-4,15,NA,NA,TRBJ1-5,CASSFWGKGHQPQHF,TGTGCCAGCAGCTTTTGGGGAAAAGGTCATCAGCCCCAGCATTTT
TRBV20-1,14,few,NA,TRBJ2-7,CSARDTRRGYEQYF,TGCAGTGCTAGAGATACCAGGAGAGGCTACGAGCAGTACTTC
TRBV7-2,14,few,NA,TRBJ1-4,CASSFSPSNEKLFF,TGTGCCAGCAGCTTCTCTCCCTCTAATGAAAAACTGTTTTTT
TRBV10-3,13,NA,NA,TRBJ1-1,CAISESFTSEAFF,TGTGCCATCAGTGAGTCATTCACCTCTGAAGCTTTCTTT
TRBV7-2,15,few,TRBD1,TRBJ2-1,CASSNGQGLYNEQFF,TGTGCCAGCAGCAATGGACAGGGACTCTACAATGAGCAGTTCTTC
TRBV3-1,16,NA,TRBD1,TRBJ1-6,CASSHTGGIDNSPLHF,TGTGCCAGCAGCCATACAGGGGGAATCGATAATTCACCCCTCCACTTT
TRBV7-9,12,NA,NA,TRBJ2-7,CASSWTKYEQYF,TGTGCCAGCAGCTGGACAAAATACGAGCAGTACTTC